The 27 T cell receptor beta chains below come from one sample, sequenced in a study of blood T cell repertoires in COVID-19. Some clones are missing from TCRdb's copy, which holds only in-frame ones; the method was immunoSEQ multiplex PCR. In the table there are over 100,000 clones, approximately 81% of which are singletons. Input material: peripheral blood. The receptors originated from a man in his forties with acute or convalescent COVID-19.

The V call is TRBV28, the J call TRBJ2-7, with D perhaps matching TRBD2 (5 bases). Germline V gene data show CDR1 as MDHEN and CDR2 as SYDVKM. Trimming removed 2 bases from V and 1 base from J, with 9 bases in between. This CDR3 region has 14 residues. The DNA of the CDR3 is TGTGCCAGCAGTTTAACACTAGAGTCCTACGAGCAGTACTTC. Translation gives CASSLTLESYEQYF. Complete variable domain (other parts from reference TRBV28 and TRBJ2-7): DVKVTQSSRYLVKRTGEKVFLECVQDMDHENMFWYRQDPGLGLRLIYFSYDVKMKEKGDIPEGYSVSREKKERFSLILESASTNQTSMYLCASSLTLESYEQYFGPGTRLTVT.

This clone was recorded once. The chain couples TRBV28 to TRBJ1-2; the D is unclear. The CDR3 sequence is 15 residues long. Germline CDR1 and CDR2: MDHEN and SYDVKM. With 4 bases removed from V and 0 bases from J, the gap between germline ends came to 12 bases. The CDR3 loop reads CASSSLPGTNYGYTF. CDR3 sequence (DNA): TGTGCCAGCAGTTCTCTCCCCGGGACTAACTATGGCTACACCTTC.

This rearrangement joins TRBV5-1 to TRBJ2-5, with 15 bases matching TRBD2. J gave up 10 bases and V 1 base, and 5 bases lay outside the gene matches. The germline gives CDR1 SGHRS, CDR2 YFSETQ. This CDR3 is 15 amino acids long. CDR3 sequence: CASSLSGLAGGDQYF. CDR3 DNA sequence: TGCGCCAGCAGCTTGTCGGGACTAGCGGGGGGCGACCAGTACTTC. Full variable domain (remainder filled in from reference TRBV5-1 and TRBJ2-5): KAGVTQTPRYLIKTRGQQVTLSCSPISGHRSVSWYQQTPGQGLQFLFEYFSETQRNKGNFPGRFSGRQFSNSRSEMNVSTLELGDSALYLCASSLSGLAGGDQYFGPGTRLLVL.

This clone appeared a few times. This chain links TRBV9 with TRBJ2-1, with 10 bases aligning to TRBD2. The germline CDR1 and CDR2 sequences are SGDLS and YYNGEE. V was pared by 0 bases and J by 2 bases, with 8 bases of the junction left unmatched. This CDR3 has 18 amino acids. Here the CDR3 DNA reads TGTGCCAGCAGCGTAGGAAGTCTAGCGGGGGTAGCCTACAATGAGCAGTTCTTC. It is translated as CASSVGSLAGVAYNEQFF. Supplemented by reference TRBV9 and TRBJ2-1, the full variable domain reads DSGVTQTPKHLITATGQRVTLRCSPRSGDLSVYWYQQSLDQGLQFLIQYYNGEERAKGNILERFSAQQFPDLHSELNLSSLELGDSALYFCASSVGSLAGVAYNEQFFGPGTRLTVL.

The V gene is TRBV27, the J gene TRBJ2-1, with D unclear. V lost 7 bases to trimming and J lost 2 bases, with 9 bases between them. The germline V gene encodes CDR1 MNHEY and CDR2 SMNVEV (reference sequence). The CDR3 runs to 13 residues. The CDR3 DNA reads as TGTGCCAGCACCCCGACTCCCTACAATGAGCAGTTCTTC. Translating it yields CASTPTPYNEQFF.

V and J are TRBV4-3 and TRBJ1-2; D unresolved. Germline V gene sequence: CDR1 LGHNA, CDR2 YSLEER. The CDR3 runs to 14 residues. The ends were cut back, 2 bases at V and 5 bases at J, with 12 bases in the middle. DNA for the CDR3: TGCGCCAGCAGCCAAACGACGCGGGGTTATGGCTACACCTTC. It specifies CASSQTTRGYGYTF.

This rearrangement joins TRBV7-6 to TRBJ1-1; 9 nucleotides line up with TRBD1. The germline V gene has CDR1 SGHVS and CDR2 FNYEAQ. The CDR3 spans 16 residues. V shed 1 base, J shed 1 base, and the junction held 4 bases outside the gene matches. CDR3 in amino acids: CASSLEPQGANTEAFF. In DNA form, the CDR3 reads TGTGCCAGCAGCTTAGAACCACAGGGGGCGAACACTGAAGCTTTCTTT.

This clone was detected only once. The chain joins TRBV7-3 to TRBJ2-3; 9 bases fit TRBD2. CDR3 size: 16 residues. Trimming removed 1 base from V and 4 bases from J; junction bases left unmatched: 6. Looked up from germline, CDR1 is SGHTA and CDR2 is FQGTGA. In DNA form, the CDR3 reads TGTGCCAGCAGCTTAAAGGGGTGGACTAGCGCAGATACGCAGTATTTT. This sequence encodes CASSLKGWTSADTQYF.

This chain joins TRBV11-2 and TRBJ2-1; 8 nucleotides align to TRBD2. With 5 bases clipped from V and 2 bases from J, the junction kept 5 bases outside the gene matches. This CDR3 region has 15 residues. Germline CDR1 SGHAT, CDR2 FQNNGV. As DNA, the CDR3 is TGTGCCAGCAGCCAACTAGCGGCCACCTACAATGAGCAGTTCTTC. Its translation: CASSQLAATYNEQFF.

This chain connects TRBV6-2 or TRBV6-3 to TRBJ2-6; 7 bases agree with TRBD1. Per the germline V gene, CDR1 is MNHEY and CDR2 is SVGEGT. The CDR3 has 18 amino acids. The J segment lost 0 bases and the V segment lost 4 bases, leaving 9 bases of the junction unmatched. CDR3 loop: CASSFSRDRVSGANVLTF. CDR3 nucleotides: TGTGCCAGCAGTTTCTCCCGGGACAGAGTCTCTGGGGCCAACGTCCTGACTTTC.

V is TRBV7-6 and J is TRBJ2-1, with D possibly TRBD2 on 5 matching bases. V was clipped by 5 bases and J by 2 bases, with 13 bases between them. Germline CDR1 and CDR2: SGHVS and FNYEAQ. The CDR3 length is 15 residues. CDR3 DNA: TGTGCCAGCAGCCAGGCCCGGGGTACCTACAATGAGCAGTTCTTC. Translation: CASSQARGTYNEQFF.

This chain's CDR3 is CASSLQGQETQYF. For the CDR3, the DNA is TGTGCCAGCAGCTTACAGGGACAAGAGACCCAGTACTTC. The chain couples TRBV7-2 to TRBJ2-5, with D maybe TRBD1 (5 bases). The CDR3 spans 13 residues. With 2 bases removed from V and 2 bases from J, the gap between germline ends came to 6 bases. Per the germline V gene, CDR1 is SGHTA and CDR2 is FQGNSA.

The rearrangement uses TRBV3-1 (or the pseudogene TRBV3-2) and TRBJ2-3; 11 bases match TRBD2. V shed 8 bases and J 3 bases; nucleotides not matched to a gene: 10. The CDR3 length is 16 residues. The germline V gene has CDR1 LGHDT and CDR2 YNNKEL (reference sequence). The CDR3 reads CASVPIAGGLTDTQYF. The CDR3 DNA sequence: TGTGCCAGCGTCCCCATAGCGGGGGGGCTGACAGATACGCAGTATTTT.

The chain joins TRBV28 to TRBJ2-1, with 9 bases that match TRBD1. The V gene end was trimmed by 6 bases and the J gene end by 3 bases; junction bases not matched to a gene: 0. The germline V gene encodes CDR1 MDHEN and CDR2 SYDVKM. CDR3 size: 13 residues. In DNA, the CDR3 is TGTGCCAGCAGGACAGGGGGCTACAATGAGCAGTTCTTC. This encodes CASRTGGYNEQFF.

This chain connects TRBV5-4 to TRBJ1-6; TRBD1 is a possible D gene (6 bases). With 4 bases removed from V and 10 bases from J, the gap between germline ends came to 12 bases. CDR1 SGHNT and CDR2 YYREEE come from the germline V gene (reference sequence). The CDR3 is 13 amino acids. The CDR3 DNA reads as TGTGCCAGCAGCAAGGACAGTGGCTCACCCCTCCACTTT. Translated: CASSKDSGSPLHF. The full variable domain, in which reference TRBV5-4 and TRBJ1-6 provide the parts outside the CDR3, is ETGVTQSPTHLIKTRGQQVTLRCSSQSGHNTVSWYQQALGQGPQFIFQYYREEENGRGNFPPRFSGLQFPNYSSELNVNALELDDSALYLCASSKDSGSPLHFGNGTRLTVT.

This clone appeared a few times. The V and J genes are TRBV7-6 and TRBJ2-2, with 8 bases identical to TRBD1. Germline V lookup: CDR1 SGHVS, CDR2 FNYEAQ. Trimming removed 4 bases from V and 4 bases from J; junction bases left unmatched: 5. The CDR3 loop spans 15 amino acids. CDR3 protein: CASSSQGAGTGELFF. CDR3 in DNA: TGTGCCAGCAGCTCCCAGGGGGCCGGCACCGGGGAGCTGTTTTTT. The variable domain in full, with the rest retrieved from reference TRBV7-6 and TRBJ2-2, is GAGVSQSPRYKVTKRGQDVALRCDPISGHVSLYWYRQALGQGPEFLTYFNYEAQQDKSGLPNDRFSAERPEGSISTLTIQRTEQRDSAMYRCASSSQGAGTGELFFGEGSRLTVL.

V usage is TRBV11-2 and J usage is TRBJ1-3; D possibly corresponds to TRBD1 (6 bases). Deletions cut 5 bases from V and 1 base from J, with 18 bases between. The CDR3 runs 17 residues. Looked up from germline, CDR1 is SGHAT and CDR2 is FQNNGV. CDR3 protein: CASSPPPGHQSGNTIYF. The CDR3 nucleotides are TGTGCCAGCAGCCCACCACCGGGACACCAATCTGGAAACACCATATATTTT.

The genes are TRBV4-3 and TRBJ1-2; perhaps TRBD1 as D (6 bases). Trimming cost V 0 bases and J 10 bases, with 15 bases left between them. The germline V gene has CDR1 LGHNA and CDR2 YSLEER. CDR3 length: 14 amino acids. The DNA of the CDR3 is TGCGCCAGCAGCCAAGATATGACAGGATACTTCTACACCTTC. The encoded protein is CASSQDMTGYFYTF.

J is TRBJ1-4 and V is TRBV7-8; no firm D call. V was trimmed by 10 bases and J by 3 bases, leaving 12 bases between them. There are 13 residues in the CDR3. Germline CDR1 and CDR2: SGHVS and FQNEAQ. The CDR3 DNA sequence: TGTGCCACCGGAGGAGCGGCTAATGAAAAACTGTTTTTT. Translation: CATGGAANEKLFF.

Here the CDR3 reads CASSQQETNEKLFF. The CDR3 nucleotides are TGTGCCAGCTCACAACAGGAGACGAATGAAAAACTGTTTTTT. This chain uses TRBV7-6 with TRBJ1-4; tentative D call: TRBD1 (5 bases). The length of the CDR3 is 14 residues. V was cut by 8 bases and J by 5 bases, with 15 bases left in between. Germline V gene data show CDR1 as SGHVS and CDR2 as FNYEAQ.

V usage is TRBV6-2 or TRBV6-3 and J usage is TRBJ2-3; 10 bases agree with TRBD2. Germline V gene lookup returns CDR1 MNHEY and CDR2 SVGEGT. The V and J ends lost 2 bases and 3 bases, in that order; junction bases with no gene match: 17. There are 20 residues in the CDR3. The CDR3 DNA is TGTGCCAGCAGTTACCGACCAGCGGGGGGGCCGCTTAGGGATACAGATACGCAGTATTTT. Its protein is CASSYRPAGGPLRDTDTQYF.

The chain is built from TRBV18 and TRBJ2-1; TRBD2 matches 10 bases. The V gene end was trimmed by 1 base and the J gene end by 7 bases; junction bases not matched to a gene: 7. The CDR3 loop spans 16 amino acids. Germline V gene data show CDR1 as KGHSH and CDR2 as LQKENI. Here the CDR3 DNA reads TGTGCCAGCTCACCACGGATAAGCGGGGGGGATAATGAGCAGTTCTTC. Protein sequence: CASSPRISGGDNEQFF.

The J gene is TRBJ1-2, the V gene TRBV4-2; TRBD1 is a possible D gene (5 bases). The V gene's germline CDR1 is LGHNA and CDR2 YNFKEQ. With 0 bases removed from V and 8 bases from J, the gap between germline ends came to 19 bases. The CDR3 spans 16 residues. Here the CDR3 DNA reads TGTGCCAGCAGCCAAGAGGGGTCGGCGGGGGTGAGCGGCTACACCTTC. This translates into CASSQEGSAGVSGYTF.

The chain couples TRBV6-5 to TRBJ2-7; no firm D call. The CDR3 is 15 amino acids. Trimming cost V 6 bases and J 4 bases, with 19 bases left between them. Germline loops: CDR1 MNHEY, CDR2 SVGAGI. CDR3 sequence: CASSSTPRLSYEQYF. The CDR3 coding sequence is TGTGCCAGCAGCTCGACACCCAGGCTTAGTTACGAGCAGTACTTC.

J is TRBJ2-5 and V is TRBV7-2; the D gene is possibly TRBD2 (7 bases). CDR1 and CDR2 (germline): SGHTA, FQGNSA. This CDR3 region has 17 residues. Trimming took 2 bases from V and 4 from J, leaving 20 bases between them. The CDR3 region is CASSLKSVGGRGETQYF. As DNA, the CDR3 is TGTGCCAGCAGCTTAAAATCTGTGGGGGGGCGTGGAGAGACCCAGTACTTC.

V and J are TRBV12-3 or TRBV12-4 and TRBJ1-5; the D is unclear. V was cut by 3 bases and J by 4 bases, with 4 bases left in between. This CDR3 is built from 12 residues. CDR3 loop: CASSFGNQPQHF. DNA of the CDR3: TGTGCCAGCAGTTTCGGGAATCAGCCCCAGCATTTT.

The rearrangement links TRBV11-2 to TRBJ2-7; maybe TRBD2 (5 bases). This CDR3 is built from 14 residues. Germline values: CDR1 SGHAT, CDR2 FQNNGV. V was pared by 4 bases and J by 6 bases, with 16 bases between. CDR3 region: CASSSRPPGGEQYF. The CDR3 DNA follows: TGTGCCAGCAGCTCCCGACCCCCAGGAGGCGAGCAGTACTTC.